A single T cell receptor beta chain is shown here with its context. The data stem from a study of blood T cell repertoires in COVID-19. For the study at large: Whether acute or convalescent, the COVID-19 samples came from the United States, Italy and Spain. PBMCs, B-cell-depleted T cells, or T cells were the source of the cDNA or gDNA that made up the material.

This CDR3 contains 14 residues. Germline V gives CDR1 SGHDN, CDR2 FVKESK. V gave up 0 bases and J gave up 6 bases, with 9 bases separating them. Original processing notes: Amplification from reference gene primers served as the basis for estimated nucleated cell counts. Method: immunoSEQ multiplex PCR; TCRdb's copy keeps in-frame clones and lacks some. V, J and clone size derive from that table, while D and trimming were established from the DNA sequence. The repertoire has more than 85,000 clones, around three quarters of them found once; the top ten carry around 4%. The clonotype comes from a human donor in a cohort sampled during active or convalescent COVID-19. Sequencing was carried out using peripheral blood. The chain has TRBV14 and TRBJ2-1; D is undetermined. Here the CDR3 reads CASSQDWAGNEQFF. CDR3 DNA sequence: TGTGCCAGCAGCCAAGATTGGGCAGGCAATGAGCAGTTCTTC.